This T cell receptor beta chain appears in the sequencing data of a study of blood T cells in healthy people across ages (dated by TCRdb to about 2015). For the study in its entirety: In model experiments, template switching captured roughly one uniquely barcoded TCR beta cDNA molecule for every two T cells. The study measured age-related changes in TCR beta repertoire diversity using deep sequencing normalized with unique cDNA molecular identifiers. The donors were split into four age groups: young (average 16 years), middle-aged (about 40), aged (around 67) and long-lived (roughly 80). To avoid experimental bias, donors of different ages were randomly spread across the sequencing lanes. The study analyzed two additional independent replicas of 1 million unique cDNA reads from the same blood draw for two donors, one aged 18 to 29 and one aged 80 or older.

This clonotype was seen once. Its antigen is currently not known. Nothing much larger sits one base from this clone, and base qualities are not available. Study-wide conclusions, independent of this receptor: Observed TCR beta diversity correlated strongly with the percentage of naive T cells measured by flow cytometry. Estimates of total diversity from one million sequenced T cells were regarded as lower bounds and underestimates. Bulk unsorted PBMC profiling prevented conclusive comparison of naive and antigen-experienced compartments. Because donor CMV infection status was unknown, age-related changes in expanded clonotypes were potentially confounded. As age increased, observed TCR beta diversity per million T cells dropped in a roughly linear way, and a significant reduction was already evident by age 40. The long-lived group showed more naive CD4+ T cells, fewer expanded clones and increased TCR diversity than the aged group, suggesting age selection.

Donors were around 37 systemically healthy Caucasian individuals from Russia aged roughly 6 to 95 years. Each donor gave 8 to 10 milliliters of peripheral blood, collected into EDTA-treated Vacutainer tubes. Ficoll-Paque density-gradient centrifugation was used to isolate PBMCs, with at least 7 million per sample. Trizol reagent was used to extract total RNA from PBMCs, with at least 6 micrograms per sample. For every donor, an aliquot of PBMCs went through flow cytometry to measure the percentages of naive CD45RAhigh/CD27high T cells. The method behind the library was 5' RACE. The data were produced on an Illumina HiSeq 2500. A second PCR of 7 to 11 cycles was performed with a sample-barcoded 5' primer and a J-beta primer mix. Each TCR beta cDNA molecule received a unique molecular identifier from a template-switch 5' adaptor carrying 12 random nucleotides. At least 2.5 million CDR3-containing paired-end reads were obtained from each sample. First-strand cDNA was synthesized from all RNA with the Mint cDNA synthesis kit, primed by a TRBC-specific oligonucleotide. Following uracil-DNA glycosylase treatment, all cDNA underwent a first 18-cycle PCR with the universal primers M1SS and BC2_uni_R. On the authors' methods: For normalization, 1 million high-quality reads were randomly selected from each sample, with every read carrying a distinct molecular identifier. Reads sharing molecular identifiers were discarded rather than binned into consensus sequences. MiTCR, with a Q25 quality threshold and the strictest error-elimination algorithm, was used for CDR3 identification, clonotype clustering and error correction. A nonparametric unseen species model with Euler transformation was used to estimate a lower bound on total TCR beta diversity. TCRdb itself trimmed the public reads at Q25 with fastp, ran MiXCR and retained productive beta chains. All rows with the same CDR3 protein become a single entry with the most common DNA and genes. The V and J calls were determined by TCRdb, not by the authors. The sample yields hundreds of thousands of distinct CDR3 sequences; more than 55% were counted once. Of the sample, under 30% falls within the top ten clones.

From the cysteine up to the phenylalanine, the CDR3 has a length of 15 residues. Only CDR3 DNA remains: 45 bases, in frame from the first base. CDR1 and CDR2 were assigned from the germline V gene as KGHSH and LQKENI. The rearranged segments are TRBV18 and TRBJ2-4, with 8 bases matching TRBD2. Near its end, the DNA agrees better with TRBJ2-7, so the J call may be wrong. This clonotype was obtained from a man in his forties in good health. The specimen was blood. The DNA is TGTGCCAGCTCCCGTTTCACTAGCGGATTCTACGAGCAGTACTTC. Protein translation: CASSRFTSGFYEQYF.